The 7 T cell receptor beta chains in this list originate from one sample, sequenced in a study of cytomegalovirus exposure and HLA in healthy donors. Both 60 Vbeta primers and 13 Jbeta primers went into the PCR. Repertoires were generated with immunoSEQ multiplex PCR, while TCRdb's copy carries only in-frame clones and drops some. The sample gives 110,000 to 150,000 clones, more than 9.5% of which show up once; roughly 1.9% is in the top ten. Sequenced material: PBMCs. These receptors were obtained from a man aged 50 or older in good health and CMV-seronegative.

V usage is TRBV10-1 and J usage is TRBJ2-1; 7 bases align to TRBD2. The germline gives CDR1 WNHNN, CDR2 SYGVQD (reference sequence). The CDR3 extends over 15 amino acids. The ends lost 2 bases at V and 8 bases at J; junction bases unmatched: 9. The CDR3 region is CASSEGLGLGDEQFF. In DNA form, the CDR3 reads TGCGCCAGCAGTGAGGGACTAGGCCTTGGGGATGAGCAGTTCTTC.

V is TRBV10-3 and J is TRBJ1-3; D is ambiguous. Trimming pared 8 bases from V and 4 bases from J, leaving 15 bases between. The CDR3 sequence is 14 residues long. Germline assignment: CDR1 ENHRY and CDR2 SYGVKD. CDR3 loop: CAIGVRGEGNTIYF. The DNA of the CDR3 is TGTGCCATCGGGGTTCGGGGAGAGGGAAACACCATATATTTT.

In its sample, this clone was seen a few times. V and J are TRBV7-8 and TRBJ1-2, with 7 bases aligning to TRBD1. Germline V gives CDR1 SGHVS, CDR2 FQNEAQ. After removal of 1 base from V and 3 bases from J, the junction contained 8 bases not matched to a gene. CDR3 length: 16 amino acids. The CDR3, as DNA: TGTGCCAGCAGCTTAGGGCGTAGGGGGCGCGACTATGGCTACACCTTC. Encoded protein: CASSLGRRGRDYGYTF.

This chain links TRBV5-1 with TRBJ2-7, with a possible D match to TRBD2 (6 bases). The V gene lost 4 bases and the J gene lost 3 bases, with 17 bases spanning the gap. Germline V gives CDR1 SGHRS, CDR2 YFSETQ. The CDR3 is 15 amino acids. DNA for the CDR3: TGCGCCAGCAGCCCCGGACCGGCCGGGGGCTACGAGCAGTACTTC. Translating it yields CASSPGPAGGYEQYF. The entire variable domain, with the rest obtained from reference TRBV5-1 and TRBJ2-7, is as follows: KAGVTQTPRYLIKTRGQQVTLSCSPISGHRSVSWYQQTPGQGLQFLFEYFSETQRNKGNFPGRFSGRQFSNSRSEMNVSTLELGDSALYLCASSPGPAGGYEQYFGPGTRLTVT.

This clone was seen a few times. V gene TRBV30 combines with J gene TRBJ1-5; 8 bases fit TRBD1. The CDR3 totals 15 residues. V shed 2 bases and J 5 bases; nucleotides not matched to a gene: 8. The germline V gene has CDR1 GTSNPN and CDR2 SVGIG (reference sequence). CDR3 DNA sequence: TGTGCCTGGAGTTTGCCGGACAGGGCGTATCAGCCCCAGCATTTT. This codes for CAWSLPDRAYQPQHF. The full variable domain, completed using reference TRBV30 and TRBJ1-5, is SQTIHQWPATLVQPVGSPLSLECTVEGTSNPNLYWYRQAAGRGLQLLFYSVGIGQISSEVPQNLSASRPQDRQFILSSKKLLLSDSGFYLCAWSLPDRAYQPQHFGDGTRLSIL.

This chain connects TRBV15 to TRBJ1-5; TRBD1 might be the D (5 bases). There are 14 residues in the CDR3. V dropped 0 bases and J dropped 4 bases, with 7 bases sitting between them. Germline CDR1 is LNHNV and CDR2 is YYDKDF (reference sequence). In DNA, the CDR3 is TGTGCCACCAGCAGAGATGGGGGGAATCAGCCCCAGCATTTT. This sequence encodes CATSRDGGNQPQHF.

The V call is TRBV11-2, the J call TRBJ1-2; TRBD1 agrees at 9 bases. V lost 6 bases, J lost 8 bases, and 10 bases stayed unmatched. In germline, CDR1 is SGHAT, CDR2 FQNNGV. The CDR3 is made up of 14 amino acids. The CDR3 spells CASRNPGQGFGYTF. In nucleotides, the CDR3 is TGTGCCAGCAGAAATCCGGGACAGGGTTTCGGCTACACCTTC.